This T cell receptor (beta chain) was sequenced in a study of blood T cell repertoires in COVID-19. Study-level background: T cells, B-cell-depleted T cells, or PBMCs provided the cDNA or gDNA that served as material.

TCRdb keeps only in-frame clones here, not all; method: immunoSEQ multiplex PCR. The sample lists approximately 68,000 clones; over 80% were seen once. Germline lookup yields CDR1 SQVTM and CDR2 ANQGSEA. The CDR3 is made up of 12 amino acids. V dropped 8 bases and J dropped 0 bases, with 8 bases sitting between them. The TCR was taken from a human donor in a cohort sampled during active COVID-19. The chain recombines TRBV29-1 with TRBJ2-1; D not resolved. Sequencing input: peripheral blood. For the CDR3, the DNA is TGCAGCCCTGCAGTCTCCTACAATGAGCAGTTCTTC. The encoded protein is CSPAVSYNEQFF.